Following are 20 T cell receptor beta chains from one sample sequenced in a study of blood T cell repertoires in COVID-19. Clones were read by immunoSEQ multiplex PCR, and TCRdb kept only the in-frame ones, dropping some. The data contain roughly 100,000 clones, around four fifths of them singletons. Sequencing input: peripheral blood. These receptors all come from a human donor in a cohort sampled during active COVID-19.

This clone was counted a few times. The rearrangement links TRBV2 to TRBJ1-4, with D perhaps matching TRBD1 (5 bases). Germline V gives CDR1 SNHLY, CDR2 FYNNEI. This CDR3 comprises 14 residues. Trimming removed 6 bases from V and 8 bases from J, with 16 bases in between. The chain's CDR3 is CASRRSGLMEKLFF. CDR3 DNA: TGTGCCAGCAGGCGTTCAGGGTTGATGGAAAAACTGTTTTTT.

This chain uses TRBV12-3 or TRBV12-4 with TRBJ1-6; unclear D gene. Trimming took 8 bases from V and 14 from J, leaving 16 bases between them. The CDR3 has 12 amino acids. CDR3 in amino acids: CASGGRFSALHF. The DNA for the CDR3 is TGTGCCAGCGGAGGCAGATTCTCGGCCCTCCACTTT.

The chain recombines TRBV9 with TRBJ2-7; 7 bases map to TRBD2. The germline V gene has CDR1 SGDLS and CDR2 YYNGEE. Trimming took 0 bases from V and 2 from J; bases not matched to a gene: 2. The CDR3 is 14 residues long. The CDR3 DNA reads TGTGCCAGCAGCGTAGCGGGGGGAACCTACGAGCAGTACTTC. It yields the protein CASSVAGGTYEQYF.

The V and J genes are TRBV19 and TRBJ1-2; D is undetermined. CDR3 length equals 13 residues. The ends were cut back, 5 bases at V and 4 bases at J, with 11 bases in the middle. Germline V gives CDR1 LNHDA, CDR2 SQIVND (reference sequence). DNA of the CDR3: TGTGCCAGTAGTCCGAGGGCTCCCTATGGCTACACCTTC. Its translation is CASSPRAPYGYTF.

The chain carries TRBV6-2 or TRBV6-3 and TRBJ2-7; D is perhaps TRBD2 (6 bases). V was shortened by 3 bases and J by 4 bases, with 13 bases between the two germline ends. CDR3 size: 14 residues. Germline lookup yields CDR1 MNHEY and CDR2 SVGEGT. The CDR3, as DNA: TGTGCCAGCAGTTATGGTCTAGCGAGGTACGAGCAGTACTTC. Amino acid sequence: CASSYGLARYEQYF.

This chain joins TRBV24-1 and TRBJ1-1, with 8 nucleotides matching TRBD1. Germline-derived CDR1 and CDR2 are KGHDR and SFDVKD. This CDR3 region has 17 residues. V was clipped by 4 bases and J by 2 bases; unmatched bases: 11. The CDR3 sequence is CATSEKRTGPSNTEAFF. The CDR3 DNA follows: TGTGCCACCAGTGAAAAAAGGACAGGGCCGTCAAACACTGAAGCTTTCTTT.

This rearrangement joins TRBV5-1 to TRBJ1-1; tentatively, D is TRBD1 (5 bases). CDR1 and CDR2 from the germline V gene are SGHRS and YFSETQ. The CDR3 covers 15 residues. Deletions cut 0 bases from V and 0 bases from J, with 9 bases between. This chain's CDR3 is CASSLVPGVNTEAFF. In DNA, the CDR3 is TGCGCCAGCAGCTTGGTACCGGGGGTGAACACTGAAGCTTTCTTT.

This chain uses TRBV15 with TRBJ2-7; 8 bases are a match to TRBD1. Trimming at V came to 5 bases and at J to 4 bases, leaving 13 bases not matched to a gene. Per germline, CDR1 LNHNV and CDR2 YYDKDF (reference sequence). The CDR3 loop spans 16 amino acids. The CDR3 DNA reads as TGTGCCACCAGCGAATCCAGGACAGGGTCCCGGTACGAGCAGTACTTC. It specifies CATSESRTGSRYEQYF.

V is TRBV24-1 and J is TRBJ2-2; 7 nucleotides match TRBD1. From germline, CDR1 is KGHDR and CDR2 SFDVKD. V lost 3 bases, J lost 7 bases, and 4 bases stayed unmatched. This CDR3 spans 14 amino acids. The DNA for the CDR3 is TGTGCCACCAGTGATACAGGGGTTGGCGGGGAGCTGTTTTTT. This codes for CATSDTGVGGELFF.

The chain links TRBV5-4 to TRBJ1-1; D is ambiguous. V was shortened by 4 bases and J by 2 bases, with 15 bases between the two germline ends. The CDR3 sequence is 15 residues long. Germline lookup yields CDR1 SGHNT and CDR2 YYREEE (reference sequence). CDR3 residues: CASSLQTNYNTEAFF. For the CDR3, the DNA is TGTGCCAGCAGCCTCCAGACAAATTATAACACTGAAGCTTTCTTT. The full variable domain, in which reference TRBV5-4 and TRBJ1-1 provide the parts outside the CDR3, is ETGVTQSPTHLIKTRGQQVTLRCSSQSGHNTVSWYQQALGQGPQFIFQYYREEENGRGNFPPRFSGLQFPNYSSELNVNALELDDSALYLCASSLQTNYNTEAFFGQGTRLTVV.

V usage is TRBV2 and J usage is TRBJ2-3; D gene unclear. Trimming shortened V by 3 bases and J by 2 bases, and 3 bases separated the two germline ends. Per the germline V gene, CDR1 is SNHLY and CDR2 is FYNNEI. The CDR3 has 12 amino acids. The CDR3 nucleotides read TGTGCCAGCAGTGACAACACAGATACGCAGTATTTT. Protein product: CASSDNTDTQYF. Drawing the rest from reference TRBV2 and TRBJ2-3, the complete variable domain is EPEVTQTPSHQVTQMGQEVILRCVPISNHLYFYWYRQILGQKVEFLVSFYNNEISEKSEIFDDQFSVERPDGSNFTLKIRSTKLEDSAMYFCASSDNTDTQYFGPGTRLTVL.

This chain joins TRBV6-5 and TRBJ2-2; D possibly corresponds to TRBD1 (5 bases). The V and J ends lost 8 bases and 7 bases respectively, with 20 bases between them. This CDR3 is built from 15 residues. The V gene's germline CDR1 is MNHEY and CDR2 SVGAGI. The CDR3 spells CASCPGPNFGGELFF. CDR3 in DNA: TGTGCCAGCTGCCCAGGGCCCAATTTTGGCGGGGAGCTGTTTTTT.

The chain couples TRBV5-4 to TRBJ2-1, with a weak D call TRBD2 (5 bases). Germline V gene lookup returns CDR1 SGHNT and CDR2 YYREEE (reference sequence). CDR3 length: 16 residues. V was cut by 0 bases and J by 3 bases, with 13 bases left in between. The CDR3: CASSLGGQRSYNEQFF. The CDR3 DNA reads TGTGCCAGCAGCTTGGGAGGCCAGCGGAGCTACAATGAGCAGTTCTTC.

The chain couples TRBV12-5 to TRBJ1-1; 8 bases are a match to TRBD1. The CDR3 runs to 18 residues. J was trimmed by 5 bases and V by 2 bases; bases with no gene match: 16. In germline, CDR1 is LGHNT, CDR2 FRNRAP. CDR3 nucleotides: TGTGCTAGTGGTTTGTCAAGGCCGGACAGGGAAAGAAGTACTGAAGCTTTCTTT. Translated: CASGLSRPDRERSTEAFF.

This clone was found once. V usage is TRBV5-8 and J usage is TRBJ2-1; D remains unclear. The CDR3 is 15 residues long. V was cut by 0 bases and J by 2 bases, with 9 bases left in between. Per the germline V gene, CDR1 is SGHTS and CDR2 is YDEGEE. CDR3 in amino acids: CASSLGRQTYNEQFF. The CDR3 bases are TGTGCCAGCAGCTTGGGCCGACAAACCTACAATGAGCAGTTCTTC.

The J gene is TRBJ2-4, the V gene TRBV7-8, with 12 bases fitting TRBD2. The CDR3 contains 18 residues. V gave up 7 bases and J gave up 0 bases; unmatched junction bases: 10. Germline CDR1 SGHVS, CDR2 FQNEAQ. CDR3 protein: CASTQGASGGVAKNIQYF. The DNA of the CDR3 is TGTGCCAGCACCCAAGGGGCTAGCGGGGGGGTAGCCAAAAACATTCAGTACTTC.

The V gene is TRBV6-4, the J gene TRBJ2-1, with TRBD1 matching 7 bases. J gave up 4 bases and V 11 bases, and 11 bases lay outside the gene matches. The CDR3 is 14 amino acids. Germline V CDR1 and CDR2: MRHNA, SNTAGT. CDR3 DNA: TGTGCCGGGGGAATCCGGGACAGATACAATGAGCAGTTCTTC. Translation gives CAGGIRDRYNEQFF.

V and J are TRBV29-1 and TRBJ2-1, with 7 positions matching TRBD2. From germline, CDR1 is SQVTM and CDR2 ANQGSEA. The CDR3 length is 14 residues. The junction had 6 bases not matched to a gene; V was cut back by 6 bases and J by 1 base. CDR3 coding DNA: TGCAGCGTCGCTAGCGGCATATCCTACAATGAGCAGTTCTTC. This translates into CSVASGISYNEQFF.

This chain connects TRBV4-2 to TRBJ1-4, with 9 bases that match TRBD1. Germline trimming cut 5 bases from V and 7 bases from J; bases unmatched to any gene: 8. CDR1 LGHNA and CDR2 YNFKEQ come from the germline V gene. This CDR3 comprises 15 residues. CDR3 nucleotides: TGTGCCAGCAGCAATAACAGGGGGCGGAGTGAAAAACTGTTTTTT. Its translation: CASSNNRGRSEKLFF.

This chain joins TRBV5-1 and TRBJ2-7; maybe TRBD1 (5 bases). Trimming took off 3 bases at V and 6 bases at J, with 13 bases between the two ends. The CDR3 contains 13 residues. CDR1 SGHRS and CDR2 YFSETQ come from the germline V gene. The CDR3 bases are TGCGCCAGCAGCTCGGGTAGGGGCGGCGAGCAGTACTTC. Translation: CASSSGRGGEQYF.